Listed below are T cell receptor beta chains from one sample, sequenced in a study of identical twins. Each CDR3 protein gets one entry after TCRdb re-called the 5' RACE reads with MiXCR. This table holds roughly 1.6 million distinct CDR3 sequences, around 33% found once. Sequences were obtained from cord blood. These receptors all come from a newborn girl in good health. The CDR3 runs from the conserved cysteine through the conserved F or W. Each record gives: V gene, CDR3 protein.

V: TRBV20-1; CDR3: CSASESGQGALYGYTF
V: TRBV28; CDR3: CASSLGRGEDQPQHF
V: TRBV6-6; CDR3: CASSYRDSAFF
V: TRBV28; CDR3: CASSLRGGLAGGAVNEQFF
V: TRBV12-3/TRBV12-4; CDR3: CASSTDYPDEQFF
V: TRBV4-1; CDR3: CASCRLITDTQYF
V: TRBV3-1; CDR3: CASSHKTGGNNYGYTF
V: TRBV20-1; CDR3: CSARDLGRGNQPQHF
V: TRBV2; CDR3: CARGQGNSPPHF
V: TRBV20-1; CDR3: CSAQGQSSYNSPLHF
V: TRBV20-1; CDR3: CSASEQGRPYGSPLHF
V: TRBV12-3/TRBV12-4; CDR3: CASSLGWVGDTQYF
V: TRBV27; CDR3: CASARTQQVFSSYNSPLHF
V: TRBV2; CDR3: CASSGQGAMGNEQFF
V: TRBV7-9; CDR3: CASSLGDRAYTEAFF
V: TRBV20-1; CDR3: CSAAGTSGTAKNIQYF
V: TRBV24-1; CDR3: CATSDNAGLAGRTDTQYF
V: TRBV5-6; CDR3: CASSPVGLLPGRTSYGYTF
V: TRBV15; CDR3: CATSRDLGVSYNEQFF
V: TRBV20-1; CDR3: CSPSRPGKRQNQPHHF
V: TRBV5-1; CDR3: CASSLTGTASYDYTF
V: TRBV2; CDR3: CASQSGRNTGELFF
V: TRBV11-3; CDR3: CASSLDQGAHNEQFF
V: TRBV11-1; CDR3: CASSLSGAPSRGYTF
V: TRBV9; CDR3: CASSVAGSGYGYTF
V: TRBV20-1; CDR3: CSAREKGLAGSGANVLTF
V: TRBV28; CDR3: CASSQGGTKETQYF
V: TRBV5-1; CDR3: CASSFLGAVYEQYF
V: TRBV6-6; CDR3: CASSYSLTTGRDDEQFF
V: TRBV6-1; CDR3: CASSDRLARYTEAFF
V: TRBV7-9; CDR3: CASSSPSDVYNEQFF
V: TRBV6-5; CDR3: CASSYSRARWGNGYTF
V: TRBV6-1; CDR3: CASSELGTGASPLHF
V: TRBV7-2; CDR3: CASSLQGFETQYF
V: TRBV12-3/TRBV12-4; CDR3: CASSLTSGQGRYF
V: TRBV20-1; CDR3: CSASGGDYEKLFF
V: TRBV5-1; CDR3: CASSSLPLAPSSYNEQFF
V: TRBV12-3/TRBV12-4; CDR3: CASTHIRTGTNEKLFF
V: TRBV2; CDR3: CASIGGTPNTGELFF
V: TRBV4-2; CDR3: CATWGGGNTEAFF
V: TRBV20-1; CDR3: CSARDLARTYEQYF
V: TRBV4-1; CDR3: CASSHGIAVLAGRLAKNIQYF
V: TRBV7-2; CDR3: CASRRALLSEDTQYF
V: TRBV12-5; CDR3: CASGLADTQYF
V: TRBV7-9; CDR3: CASSLARAGGDTQYF
V: TRBV6-5; CDR3: CASSYSGRDPFTNEQFF
V: TRBV6-5; CDR3: CASSYSASGAYEQYF
V: TRBV2; CDR3: CASSGGSYAYNEQFF
V: TRBV4-2; CDR3: CASSQARRGGYNEQFF
V: TRBV11-2; CDR3: CASSPWGGQETQYF
V: TRBV15; CDR3: CATSRGGTSGTDTQYF
V: TRBV20-1; CDR3: CSARGDRATNEKLFF
V: TRBV5-1; CDR3: CASSLVASGSPLFF
V: TRBV28; CDR3: CASTPTQGSQPQHF
V: TRBV24-1; CDR3: CLGSHGQPQHF
V: TRBV5-1; CDR3: CASGTGQNEQYF
V: TRBV30; CDR3: CAWSVGGSATYGYTF
V: TRBV20-1; CDR3: CSARGTSGKGEQFF
V: TRBV12-3/TRBV12-4; CDR3: CASTSSTGQETQFF
V: TRBV30; CDR3: CAWSSTIATDTQYF